The entry below describes one T cell receptor (beta chain). A junction end diverges from the germline sequence, so it may reflect a read error. These data are taken from a study of regulatory T cells in long-lasting Graves disease. Specified time point: newly diagnosed GD, antithyroid drugs for less than 3 months. Scientists built the TCR library using RNA that was extracted from PBMCs. According to the study, TCR beta libraries were built with iRepertoire HTBI primers and CDR3-region Arm-PCR. TCRdb reanalysed the multiplex PCR reads using MiXCR and keeps one entry per CDR3 protein. Among 200,000 to 250,000 distinct CDR3 sequences listed, roughly a fifth were seen once. The CDR3 consists of 11 residues. Per germline, CDR1 SNHLY and CDR2 FYNNEI. These same data were also listed under a study on T cells in Graves' hyperthyroidism and ophthalmopathy.

The sample was peripheral blood mononuclear cells (PBMCs), taken at new diagnosis, from a patient treated with antithyroid drugs. The source of this sequence is a woman aged 25 to 39 with Graves disease. This sequence joins TRBV2 and TRBJ1-4; maybe TRBD1 (5 bases). The CDR3 nucleotides are TGTGCCAGCAGTGAGGCAGTCGGGGCTTATTTT. Its translation: CASSEAVGAYF.